This T cell receptor beta chain originates from a study of T cell repertoires in cytomegalovirus infection. As for the study in general: Based on public TCR beta signatures, there were indications of CMV infection and of a matching HLA type.

As regards this clonotype: Its antigen remains unidentified.

Notes on the study in general: Clonotype analysis showed dominance of the ex vivo response by HLA-C-restricted CMV-specific TCR beta clonotypes.

The CDR3 loop spans 15 amino acids. The V gene end was trimmed by 3 bases and the J gene end by 0 bases; junction bases not matched to a gene: 4. From germline, CDR1 is SGHVS and CDR2 FNYEAQ. Using its own MiXCR run on the reads, TCRdb lists one record per CDR3 protein. The sample holds hundreds of thousands of distinct CDR3 sequences; about 44% are singletons and the top ten take 43%. Sequenced here: cultured PBMCs, sampled from culture after CMV antigen stimulation. The chain combines TRBV7-6 with TRBJ1-1; 7 nucleotides line up with TRBD1. This TCR came from a human donor in good health (CMV status not recorded). Some clones in this sample may be carry-over from other donors' samples. The CDR3, as DNA: TGTGCCAGCAGCTTTAACAGGGGTATGAACACTGAAGCTTTCTTT. This gives the protein CASSFNRGMNTEAFF.